This T cell receptor beta chain was sequenced during a study of beta chain features in type 1 diabetes. Study results and limitations: Moderate yet significant TCRB CDR3 shortening was seen in Type 1 diabetes patients in all four CD4+ subsets. When VDJ junctions were examined, type 1 diabetes patients showed fewer insertions and more deletions.

The CDR3 spans 16 residues. Losses at the gene ends were 4 bases for V and 4 bases for J; bases not matched to a gene: 12. Germline assignment: CDR1 MNHEY and CDR2 SMNVEV (reference sequence). On this clone: Its matching antigen is unknown.

All of the isolated RNA was reverse transcribed, so expressed TCRB transcripts were sequenced. This table comes from immunoSEQ multiplex PCR, and its TCRdb copy is limited to in-frame clones, with some not included. Seen here are around 140,000 clones, 7% to 10% observed once, and the top ten hold around 0.75%. This clonotype originated in a man in his thirties or forties with type 1 diabetes. V usage is TRBV27 and J usage is TRBJ1-1; 7 bases align to TRBD1. The sample taken for sequencing was central memory CD4+ T cells from blood. CDR3 region: CASSSPHRGAGTEAFF. The CDR3 nucleotides are TGTGCCAGCAGTTCTCCCCACAGGGGAGCGGGCACTGAAGCTTTCTTT.